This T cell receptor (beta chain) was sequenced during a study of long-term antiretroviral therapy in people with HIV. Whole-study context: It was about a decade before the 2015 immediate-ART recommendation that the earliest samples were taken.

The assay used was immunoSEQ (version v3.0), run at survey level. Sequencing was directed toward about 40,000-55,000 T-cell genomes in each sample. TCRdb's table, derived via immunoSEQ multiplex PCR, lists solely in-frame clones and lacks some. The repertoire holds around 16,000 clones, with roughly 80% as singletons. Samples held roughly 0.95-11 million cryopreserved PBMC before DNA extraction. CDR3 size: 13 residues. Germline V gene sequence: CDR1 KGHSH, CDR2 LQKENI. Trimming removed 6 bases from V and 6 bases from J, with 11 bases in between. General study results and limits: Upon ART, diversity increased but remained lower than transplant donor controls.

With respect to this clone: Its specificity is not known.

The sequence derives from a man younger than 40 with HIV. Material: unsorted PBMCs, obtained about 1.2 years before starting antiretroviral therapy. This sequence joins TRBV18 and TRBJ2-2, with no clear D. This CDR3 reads CASSPPVPGELFF. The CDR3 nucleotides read TGTGCCAGCTCTCCCCCAGTCCCCGGGGAGCTGTTTTTT.